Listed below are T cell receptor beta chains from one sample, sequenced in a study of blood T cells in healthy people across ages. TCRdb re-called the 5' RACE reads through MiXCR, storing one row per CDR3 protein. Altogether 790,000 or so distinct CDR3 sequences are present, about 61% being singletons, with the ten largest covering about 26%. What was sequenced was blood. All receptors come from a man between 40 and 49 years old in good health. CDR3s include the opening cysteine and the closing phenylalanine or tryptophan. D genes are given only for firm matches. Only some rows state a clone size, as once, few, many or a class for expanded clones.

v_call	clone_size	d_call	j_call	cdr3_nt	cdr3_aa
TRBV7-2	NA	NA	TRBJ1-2	TGTGCCAGCAGCGTAGGCCTAAATGTGGCGGACTACACCTTC	CASSVGLNVADYTF
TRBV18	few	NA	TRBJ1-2	TGTGCCAGCTCAGCCCTTACAGAAAACTATGGCTACACCTTC	CASSALTENYGYTF
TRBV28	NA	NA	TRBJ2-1	TGTGCCAGCAGTTTACGGGTTGCTGAGCAGTTCTTC	CASSLRVAEQFF
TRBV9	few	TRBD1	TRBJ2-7	TGTGCCAGCAGCGCTGAACAGGGGGCCTTCGAGCAGTACTTC	CASSAEQGAFEQYF
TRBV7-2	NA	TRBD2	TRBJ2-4	TGTGCCAGCAGCCCCCGCGGCGGGAGACTAGCCAAAAACATTCAGTACTTC	CASSPRGGRLAKNIQYF
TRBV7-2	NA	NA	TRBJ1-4	TGTGCCAGCAGCCCCTACCGGGGACAAACTAATGAAAAACTGTTTTTT	CASSPYRGQTNEKLFF
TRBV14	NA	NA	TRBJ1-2	TGTGCCAGCAGCCTCGGGACCTCCAGGGGCTACACCTTC	CASSLGTSRGYTF
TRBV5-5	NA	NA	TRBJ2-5	TGTGCCAGCAGCTTGGCGGTAACAGAAGAGACCCAGTACTTC	CASSLAVTEETQYF
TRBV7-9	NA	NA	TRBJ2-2	TGTGCCAGCAGCCCCCCGTCGAACACCGGGGAGCTGTTTTTT	CASSPPSNTGELFF
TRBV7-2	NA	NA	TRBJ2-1	TGTGCCAGCAGCTTAAAGGGTGAGAGTGAGCAGTTCTTC	CASSLKGESEQFF
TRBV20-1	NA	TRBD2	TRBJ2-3	TGCAGTGCTAGGGGGACTAGCTCGGCCGATACGCAGTATTTT	CSARGTSSADTQYF
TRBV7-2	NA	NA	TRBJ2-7	TGTGCCAGCAGCTCTGTTGGGGGACCCCTCTCCTACGAGCAGTACTTC	CASSSVGGPLSYEQYF
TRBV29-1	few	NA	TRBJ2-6	TGCAGCGTTGATGGGGGGGGCGCTGGGGCCAACGTCCTGACTTTC	CSVDGGGAGANVLTF
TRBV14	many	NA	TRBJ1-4	TGTGCCAGCAGAATGGGCGGTGAAAAACTGTTTTTT	CASRMGGEKLFF
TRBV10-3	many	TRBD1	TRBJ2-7	TGTGCCATGGGGACAGCCAATTTGGGAGAGCAGTACTTC	CAMGTANLGEQYF
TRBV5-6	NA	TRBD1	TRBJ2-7	TGTGCCAGCAGCTTTTGGGACAGGGAGGCCTACGAGCAGTACTTC	CASSFWDREAYEQYF
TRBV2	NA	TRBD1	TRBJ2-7	TGTGCCAGCAGTGGCCCGGGACAGTGGAGCTCCTACGAGCAGTACTTC	CASSGPGQWSSYEQYF
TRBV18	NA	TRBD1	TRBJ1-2	TGTGCCAGCTCACTTGGACAGGGGCCTGGCTACACCTTC	CASSLGQGPGYTF
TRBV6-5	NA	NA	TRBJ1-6	TGTGCCAGCAGTTCGGCGGACCCTCCGCGGAATTCACCCCTCCACTTT	CASSSADPPRNSPLHF
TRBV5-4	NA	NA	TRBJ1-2	TGTGCCAGCAGCTTGAAATTGGACTATGGCTACACCTTC	CASSLKLDYGYTF
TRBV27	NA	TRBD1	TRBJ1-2	TGTGCCAGCAGTTTACGGGCAGGGGGCCCAGCTAACTATGGCTACACCTTC	CASSLRAGGPANYGYTF
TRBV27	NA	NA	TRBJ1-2	TGTGCCAGCAGTTTGGAAGGGGCGGGCGGCTACACCTTC	CASSLEGAGGYTF
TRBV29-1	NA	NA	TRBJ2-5	TGCAGCGCCTTGCGGGGCCCCGGTCGATGGAGAGAGACCCAGTACTTC	CSALRGPGRWRETQYF
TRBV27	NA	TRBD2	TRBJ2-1	TGTGCCAGCATCCCGGGAACTAGCGGGAGATACAATGAGCAGTTCTTC	CASIPGTSGRYNEQFF
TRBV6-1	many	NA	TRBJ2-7	TGTGCCAGCATAGGGATCGGGCTAGACGGCGGCCGTTACTCCTACGAGCAGTACTTC	CASIGIGLDGGRYSYEQYF
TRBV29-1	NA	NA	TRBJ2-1	TGCAGCACCCAGGGAGGATACTACAATGAGCAGTTCTTC	CSTQGGYYNEQFF
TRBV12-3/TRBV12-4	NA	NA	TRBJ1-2	TGTGCCAGCAGTTTGGAGCTTTATGGCTACACCTTC	CASSLELYGYTF
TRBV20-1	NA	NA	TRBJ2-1	TGCAGTGCTAGTCTTATTACGGGAGATAATGAGCAGTTCTTC	CSASLITGDNEQFF
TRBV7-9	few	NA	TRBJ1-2	TGTGCCAGCAGCTCACCGTGGGCAGGACCTAACTATGGCTACACCTTC	CASSSPWAGPNYGYTF
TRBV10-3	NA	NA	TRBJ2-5	TGTGCCATCAGGGAAGATGCCGGGTCCCAAGAGACCCAGTACTTC	CAIREDAGSQETQYF
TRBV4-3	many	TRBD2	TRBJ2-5	TGCGCCAGCAGCCAAGATTATAGGATGGGACTAGCGGGTACCCAAGAGACCCAGTACTTC	CASSQDYRMGLAGTQETQYF
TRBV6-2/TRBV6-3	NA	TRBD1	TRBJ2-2	TGTGCCAGTAGAGACTTTACAGGGGGCGGTACCGGGGAGCTGTTTTTT	CASRDFTGGGTGELFF
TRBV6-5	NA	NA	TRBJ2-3	TGTGCCAGCAGTTTCCGTGCCGCCCCATCCATGGATGCGCAGTATTTT	CASSFRAAPSMDAQYF
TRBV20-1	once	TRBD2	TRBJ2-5	TGCAGTGCTAGGTTCCCGGGGGGGCGGGGAGAGACCCAGTACTTC	CSARFPGGRGETQYF
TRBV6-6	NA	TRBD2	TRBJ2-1	TGTGCCAGCAGTTACGCCAGGCTAGCGGGTTCTGAGCAGTTCTTC	CASSYARLAGSEQFF
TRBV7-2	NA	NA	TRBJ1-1	TGTGCCAGCAGCGTACATGGGGGGACAACGAACACTGAAGCTTTCTTT	CASSVHGGTTNTEAFF
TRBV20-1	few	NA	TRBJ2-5	TGCAGTGCTAGGGATCCGCTGGAGACCCAGTACTTC	CSARDPLETQYF
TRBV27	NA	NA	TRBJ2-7	TGTGCCAGCAGTTTATCGATGCGGGTTCCGGGGTACGAGCAGTACTTC	CASSLSMRVPGYEQYF
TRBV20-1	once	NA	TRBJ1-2	TGCAGTGCTAGAGGAAAGGGGGGGTATGGCTACACCTTC	CSARGKGGYGYTF
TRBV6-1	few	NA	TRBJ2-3	TGTGCCAGCAGTGAACTTCTCCTCGGTTCCAGGGATACGCAGTATTTT	CASSELLLGSRDTQYF
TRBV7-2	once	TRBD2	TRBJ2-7	TGTGCCAGCAGCCCTCCGCGGGAGGGGTACGAGCAGTACTTC	CASSPPREGYEQYF
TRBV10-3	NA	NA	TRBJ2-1	TGTGCCATCACAGTGGGCGGTGAGAGCTCCTACAATGAGCAGTTCTTC	CAITVGGESSYNEQFF
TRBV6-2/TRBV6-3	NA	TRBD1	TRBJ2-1	TGTGCCAGCATCAAGGATGCAGGGGGCTACAATGAGCAGTTCTTC	CASIKDAGGYNEQFF
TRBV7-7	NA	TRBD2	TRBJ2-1	TGTGCCAGCAGCCCGGGACTAGTGGCCCATGAGCAGTTCTTC	CASSPGLVAHEQFF
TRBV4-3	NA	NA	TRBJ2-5	TGCGCCAGCAGCCAATTTAGGGGCAGCGAGACCCAGTACTTC	CASSQFRGSETQYF
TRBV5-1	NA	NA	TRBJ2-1	TGCGCCAGCAGCTTGCCGACTCCGGTCGATGAGCAGTTCTTC	CASSLPTPVDEQFF
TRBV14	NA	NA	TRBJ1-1	TGTGCCAGCAGCCAACTGGGGGGACCCATGAACACTGAAGCTTTCTTT	CASSQLGGPMNTEAFF
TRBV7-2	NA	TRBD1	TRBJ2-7	TGTGCCAGCAGCCGACAGGGGGGATCCGAGCAGTACTTC	CASSRQGGSEQYF
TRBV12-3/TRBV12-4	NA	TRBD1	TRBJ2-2	TGTGCCAGCAGAGGGACAGGGGGAATAAACACCGGGGAGCTGTTTTTT	CASRGTGGINTGELFF
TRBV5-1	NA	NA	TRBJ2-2	TGCGCCAGCAGCTTGCGGCAGAGGGGTACCGGGGAGCTGTTTTTT	CASSLRQRGTGELFF
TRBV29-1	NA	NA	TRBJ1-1	TGCAGCGTAAACAGGGCCACTGAAGCTTTCTTT	CSVNRATEAFF
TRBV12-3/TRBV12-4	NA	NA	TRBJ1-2	TGTGCCAGCAGTCCAACTATACCCAGGGCCTACTATGGCTACACCTTC	CASSPTIPRAYYGYTF
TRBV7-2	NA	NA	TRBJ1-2	TGTGCCAGCAGCTTAGCAGGAGGGGATGTGGCGCGGGGCTACACCTTC	CASSLAGGDVARGYTF
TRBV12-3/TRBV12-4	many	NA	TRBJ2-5	TGTGCCAGCAGTTCCGTAAGCCGGGAGACCCAGTACTTC	CASSSVSRETQYF
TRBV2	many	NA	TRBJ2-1	TGTGCCAGCCAACGCGAAGTGCTTGGGCAGTTCTTC	CASQREVLGQFF
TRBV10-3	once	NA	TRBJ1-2	TGTGCCATCAGGGACCAACTGACATTTCACGGCTACACCTTC	CAIRDQLTFHGYTF
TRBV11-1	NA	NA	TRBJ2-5	TGTGCCAGCAGGCGAGACCAAGAGACCCAGTACTTC	CASRRDQETQYF